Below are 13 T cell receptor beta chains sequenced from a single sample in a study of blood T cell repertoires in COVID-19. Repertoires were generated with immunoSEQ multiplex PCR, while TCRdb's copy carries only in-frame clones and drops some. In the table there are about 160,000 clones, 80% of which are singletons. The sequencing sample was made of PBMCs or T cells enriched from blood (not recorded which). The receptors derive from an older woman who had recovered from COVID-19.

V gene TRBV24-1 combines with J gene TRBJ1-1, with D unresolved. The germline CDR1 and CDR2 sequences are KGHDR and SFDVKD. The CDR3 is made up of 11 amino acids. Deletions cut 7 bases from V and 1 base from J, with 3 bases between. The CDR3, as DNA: TGTGCCACCAGACAGAACACTGAAGCTTTCTTT. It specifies CATRQNTEAFF.

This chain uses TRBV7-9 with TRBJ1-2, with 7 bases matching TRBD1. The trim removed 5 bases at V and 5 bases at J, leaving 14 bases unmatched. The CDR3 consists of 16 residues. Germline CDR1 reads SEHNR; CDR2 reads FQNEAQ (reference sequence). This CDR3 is CASSKPGQLSGYGYTF. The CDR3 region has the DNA TGTGCCAGCAGCAAACCGGGACAGCTGAGTGGTTATGGCTACACCTTC.

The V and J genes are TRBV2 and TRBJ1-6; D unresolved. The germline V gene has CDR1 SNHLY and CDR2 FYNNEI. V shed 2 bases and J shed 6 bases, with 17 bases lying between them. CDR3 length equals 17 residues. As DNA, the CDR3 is TGTGCCAGCAGTGAATTCTCGGCGGCTTCTATTAATTCACCCCTCCACTTT. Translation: CASSEFSAASINSPLHF.

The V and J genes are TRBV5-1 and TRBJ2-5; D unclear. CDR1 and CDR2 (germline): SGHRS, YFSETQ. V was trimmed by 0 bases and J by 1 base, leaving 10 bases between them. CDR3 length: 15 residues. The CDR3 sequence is CASSLGTATQETQYF. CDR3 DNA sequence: TGCGCCAGCAGCTTGGGTACAGCAACCCAAGAGACCCAGTACTTC.

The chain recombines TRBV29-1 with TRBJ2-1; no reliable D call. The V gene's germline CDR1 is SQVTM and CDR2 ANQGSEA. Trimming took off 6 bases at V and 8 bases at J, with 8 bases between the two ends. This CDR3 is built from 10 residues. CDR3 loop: CSVRLYEQFF. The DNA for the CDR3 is TGCAGCGTCCGACTTTATGAGCAGTTCTTC.

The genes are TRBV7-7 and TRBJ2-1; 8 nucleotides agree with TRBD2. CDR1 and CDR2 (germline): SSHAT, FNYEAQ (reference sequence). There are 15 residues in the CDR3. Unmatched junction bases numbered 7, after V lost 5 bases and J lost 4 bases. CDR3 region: CASSPRGGGYNEQFF. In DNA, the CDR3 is TGTGCCAGCAGCCCTCGGGGCGGGGGGTACAATGAGCAGTTCTTC. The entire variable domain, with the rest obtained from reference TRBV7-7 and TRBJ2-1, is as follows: GAGVSQSPRYKVTKRGQDVTLRCDPISSHATLYWYQQALGQGPEFLTYFNYEAQPDKSGLPSDRFSAERPEGSISTLTIQRTEQRDSAMYRCASSPRGGGYNEQFFGPGTRLTVL.

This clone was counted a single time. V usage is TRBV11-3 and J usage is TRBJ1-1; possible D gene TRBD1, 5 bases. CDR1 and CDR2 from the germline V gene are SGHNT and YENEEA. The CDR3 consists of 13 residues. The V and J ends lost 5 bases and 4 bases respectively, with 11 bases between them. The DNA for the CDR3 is TGTGCCAGCAGCCTAGCGGGGGGCACTGAAGCTTTCTTT. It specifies CASSLAGGTEAFF.

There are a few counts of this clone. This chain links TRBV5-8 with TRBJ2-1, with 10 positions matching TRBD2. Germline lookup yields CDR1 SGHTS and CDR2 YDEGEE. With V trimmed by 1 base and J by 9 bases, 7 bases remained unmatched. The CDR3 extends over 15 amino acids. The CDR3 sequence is CASSLSLAGVGEQFF. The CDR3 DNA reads TGTGCCAGCAGCTTGAGTCTAGCGGGGGTTGGTGAGCAGTTCTTC.

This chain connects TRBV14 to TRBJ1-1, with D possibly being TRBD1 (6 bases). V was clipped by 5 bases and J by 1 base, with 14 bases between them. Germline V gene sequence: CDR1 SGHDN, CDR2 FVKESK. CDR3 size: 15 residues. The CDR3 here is CASSTYATGNTEAFF. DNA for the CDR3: TGTGCCAGCAGCACCTACGCGACAGGGAACACTGAAGCTTTCTTT.

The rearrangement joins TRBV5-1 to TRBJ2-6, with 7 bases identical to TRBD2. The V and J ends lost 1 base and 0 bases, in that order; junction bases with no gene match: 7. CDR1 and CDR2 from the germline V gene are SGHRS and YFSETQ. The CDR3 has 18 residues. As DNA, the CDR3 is TGCGCCAGCAGCTTGTCCGGGGGGTCGAACTCTGGGGCCAACGTCCTGACTTTC. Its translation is CASSLSGGSNSGANVLTF.

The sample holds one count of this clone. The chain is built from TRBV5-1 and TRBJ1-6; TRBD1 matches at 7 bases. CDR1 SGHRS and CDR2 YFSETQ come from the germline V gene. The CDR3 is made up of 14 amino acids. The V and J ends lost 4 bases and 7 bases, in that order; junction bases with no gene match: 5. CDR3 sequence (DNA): TGCGCCAGCAGCCCCAGACAGGGCAATTCACCCCTCCACTTT. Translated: CASSPRQGNSPLHF.

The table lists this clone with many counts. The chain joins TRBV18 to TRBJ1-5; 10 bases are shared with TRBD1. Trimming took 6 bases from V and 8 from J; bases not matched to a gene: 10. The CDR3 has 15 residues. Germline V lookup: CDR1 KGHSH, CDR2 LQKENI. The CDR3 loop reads CASSPSMTGGKPQHF. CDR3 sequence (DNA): TGTGCCAGCTCGCCGTCGATGACAGGGGGCAAGCCCCAGCATTTT.

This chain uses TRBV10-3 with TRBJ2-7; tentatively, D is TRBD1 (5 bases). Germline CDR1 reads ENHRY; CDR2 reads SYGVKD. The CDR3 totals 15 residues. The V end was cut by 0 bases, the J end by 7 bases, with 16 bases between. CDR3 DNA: TGTGCCATCAGTGAGTCGACAGACCGAAATCGGGAGCAGTACTTC. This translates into CAISESTDRNREQYF.